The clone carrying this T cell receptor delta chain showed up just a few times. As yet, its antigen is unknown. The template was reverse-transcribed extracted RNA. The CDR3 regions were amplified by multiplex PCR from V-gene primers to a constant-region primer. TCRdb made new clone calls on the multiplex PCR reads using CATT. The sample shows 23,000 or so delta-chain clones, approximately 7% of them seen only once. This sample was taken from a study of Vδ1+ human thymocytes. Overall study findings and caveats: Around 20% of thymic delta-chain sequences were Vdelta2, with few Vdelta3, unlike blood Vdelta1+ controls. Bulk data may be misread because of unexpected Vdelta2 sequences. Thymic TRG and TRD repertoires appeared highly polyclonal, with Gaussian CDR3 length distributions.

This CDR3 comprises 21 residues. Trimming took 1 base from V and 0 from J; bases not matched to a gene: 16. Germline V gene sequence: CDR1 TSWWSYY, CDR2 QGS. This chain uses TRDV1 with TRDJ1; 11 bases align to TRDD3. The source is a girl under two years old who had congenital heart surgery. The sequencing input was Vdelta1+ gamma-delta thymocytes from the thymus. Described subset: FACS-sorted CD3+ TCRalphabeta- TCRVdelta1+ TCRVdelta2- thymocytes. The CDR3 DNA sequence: TGTGCTCTTGGGGAACGACGCTGGGGGATACAAATTGGGTCGTACACCGATAAACTCATCTTT. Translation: CALGERRWGIQIGSYTDKLIF.